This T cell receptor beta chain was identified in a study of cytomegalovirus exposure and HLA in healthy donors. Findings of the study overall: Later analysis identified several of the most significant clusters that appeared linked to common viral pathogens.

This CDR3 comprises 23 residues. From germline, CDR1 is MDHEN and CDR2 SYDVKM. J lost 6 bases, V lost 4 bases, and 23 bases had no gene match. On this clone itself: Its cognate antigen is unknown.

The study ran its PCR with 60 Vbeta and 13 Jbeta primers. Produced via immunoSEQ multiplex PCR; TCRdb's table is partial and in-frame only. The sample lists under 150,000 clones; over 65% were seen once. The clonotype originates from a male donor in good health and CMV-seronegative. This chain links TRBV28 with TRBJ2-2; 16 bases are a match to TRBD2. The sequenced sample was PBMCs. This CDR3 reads CASSWSHRSGTSGRAGVAGELFF. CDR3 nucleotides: TGTGCCAGCAGTTGGTCCCACCGATCAGGGACTAGCGGGAGGGCCGGGGTTGCCGGGGAGCTGTTTTTT. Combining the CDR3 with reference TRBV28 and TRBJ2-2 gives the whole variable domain DVKVTQSSRYLVKRTGEKVFLECVQDMDHENMFWYRQDPGLGLRLIYFSYDVKMKEKGDIPEGYSVSREKKERFSLILESASTNQTSMYLCASSWSHRSGTSGRAGVAGELFFGEGSRLTVL.